The present TCR beta chain was sequenced within a study of a mutant IDH1 vaccine in newly diagnosed glioma. Across the whole study: Patients had eight vaccinations, in weeks 1, 3, 5, 7, 11, 15, 19 and 23. Following radiotherapy alone, or alongside temozolomide cycles, vaccination was started after an interval of 4-6 weeks. Pretreatment consisted of radiotherapy, temozolomide, or both, with most receiving both.

Sequencing was performed with immunoSEQ multiplex PCR; in TCRdb, only in-frame clones are kept and a portion is missing. This table holds around 65,000 clones, over 70% found once. As to time point: week 11, during vaccination. The investigators gave 300 ug of mutant IDH1 20-mer peptide in each vaccine dose, together with topical imiquimod. The CDR3 is made up of 12 amino acids. V lost 2 bases and J lost 5, with 6 bases in between. CDR1 and CDR2 (germline): MDHEN, SYDVKM. Notes on the study in general: Of the patients, 80% to 95% had vaccine-induced immune responses.

A single count supports this clone. As yet, its antigen is unknown. The specimen was PBMCs, collected from a glioma patient whose treatment included an IDH1 peptide vaccine. This receptor was obtained from a man aged 45-65 years with glioma. The chain carries TRBV28 and TRBJ1-1; D is unresolved. CDR3: CASSLIRTEAFF. For the CDR3, the DNA is TGTGCCAGCAGTTTAATTCGGACTGAAGCTTTCTTT.